This is a list of T cell receptor beta chains from one sample in a study of blood T cell repertoires in COVID-19. Clones were sequenced by immunoSEQ multiplex PCR, and TCRdb holds only the in-frame ones, with some missing. The sample contains about 95,000 clones, approximately 91% of which appear only once. Sequenced: peripheral blood. These receptors all come from a woman aged 70 to 79 with acute or convalescent COVID-19. The CDR3 runs from the conserved cysteine through the conserved F or W. A D gene is named only where the DNA matches it firmly. For some rows the clone size is stated as once, few or many, or as a class when expanded; others skip it.

>few|TRBV5-1|TRBJ2-7|19|TRBD1
TGCGCCAGCAGCTTGGCAGCTTGGGGGTCGGGACAGGGCCCCTACGAGCAGTACTTC
CASSLAAWGSGQGPYEQYF
>-|TRBV7-9|TRBJ1-4|15|-
TGTGCCAGCAGCTTAGTTCCCCAGAATTATGAAAAACTGTTTTTT
CASSLVPQNYEKLFF
>-|TRBV28|TRBJ2-3|15|TRBD2
TGTGCCAGCACCGATCCGGGACTAGCCCCAGATACGCAGTATTTT
CASTDPGLAPDTQYF
>-|TRBV30|TRBJ2-3|14|TRBD2
TGTGCCTGGGGACTAGCGGGAGGTGCAGATACGCAGTATTTT
CAWGLAGGADTQYF
>-|TRBV7-8|TRBJ2-6|20|-
TGTGCCAGCAGACCCGGGTCTAACCTTGGTTGGGTCTCTGGGGCCAACGTCCTGACTTTC
CASRPGSNLGWVSGANVLTF
>-|TRBV19|TRBJ2-4|16|-
TGTGCCAGTAGTATCACCGGACAGACAGCCAAAAACATTCAGTACTTC
CASSITGQTAKNIQYF
>-|TRBV11-3|TRBJ2-1|18|TRBD2
TGTGCCAGCAGCGGCCGACTAGCGGGGGGGTTAGCCTACAATGAGCAGTTCTTC
CASSGRLAGGLAYNEQFF
>-|TRBV24-1|TRBJ2-1|16|TRBD2
TGTGCCACCAGTCCTCCCGGGACTAGCGGGAATTATGAGCAGTTCTTC
CATSPPGTSGNYEQFF
>-|TRBV7-2|TRBJ2-2|16|TRBD2
TGTGCCAGCAGCGGGGGGACTAGCCGACGGACCGGGGAGCTGTTTTTT
CASSGGTSRRTGELFF
>-|TRBV12-1|TRBJ2-1|16|-
TGTGCCAGCAGCTTATGGGCGGGCCGGACGGGGGGGCATAAGTTCTTC
CASSLWAGRTGGHKFF
>-|TRBV12-3/TRBV12-4|TRBJ2-3|13|-
TGTGCCAGCAGCCGGGGGTTCACAGATACGCAGTATTTT
CASSRGFTDTQYF
>-|TRBV2|TRBJ2-5|15|-
TGTGCCAGCAGTTTACAGGGACCGATCGAAGAGACCCAGTACTTC
CASSLQGPIEETQYF
>-|TRBV28|TRBJ1-4|17|TRBD1
TGTGCCAGCAGTTCCGGAAGGGGGCAGGTGGCTAATGAAAAACTGTTTTTT
CASSSGRGQVANEKLFF
>-|TRBV20-1|TRBJ2-1|15|TRBD2
TGCAGTGCTAATGACCCAAGGGAGGGCCGCAATGAGCAGTTCTTC
CSANDPREGRNEQFF
>-|TRBV28|TRBJ2-3|15|-
TGTGCCAGCAGTTTAATGATTCTAAGCACAGATACGCAGTATTTT
CASSLMILSTDTQYF
>-|TRBV5-1|TRBJ2-1|15|TRBD2
TGCGCCAGCAGCTCGACTAGCGGGTCCTACAATGAGCAGTTCTTC
CASSSTSGSYNEQFF
>-|TRBV3-1/TRBV3-2|TRBJ1-1|15|-
TGTGCCAGCAGCCCAAGAACTACCGAAAACACTGAAGCTTTCTTT
CASSPRTTENTEAFF